The 23 T cell receptor beta chains presented below share a single source sample, sequenced in a study of OX40 agonist ivuxolimab in advanced cancers. Produced via immunoSEQ multiplex PCR; TCRdb's table is partial and in-frame only. The sample lists 99,000 or so clones, more than 95% occurring once. The input for sequencing was CD4+ or CD8+ T cells sorted from blood, taken in a trial of the OX40 agonist ivuxolimab. The receptors were gathered from an adult with an advanced solid tumor such as melanoma, head and neck, liver or kidney cancer.

V usage is TRBV6-1 and J usage is TRBJ2-7; D call uncertain. The germline V and J ends were trimmed by 0 bases and 4 bases, with 7 bases remaining between them. CDR3 length equals 13 residues. Germline V gene data show CDR1 as MNHNS and CDR2 as SASEGT. This CDR3 reads CASSEARIYEQYF. As DNA, the CDR3 is TGTGCCAGCAGTGAAGCGAGGATTTACGAGCAGTACTTC.

The rearrangement joins TRBV7-8 to TRBJ1-5; no reliable D call. From germline, CDR1 is SGHVS and CDR2 FQNEAQ. This CDR3 spans 14 amino acids. Trimming cost V 2 bases and J 4 bases, with 9 bases left between them. In DNA, the CDR3 is TGTGCCAGCAGCTTAAGACCAGAGAATCAGCCCCAGCATTTT. Residues: CASSLRPENQPQHF.

This rearrangement joins TRBV28 to TRBJ2-2; D may be TRBD1 (5 bases). The germline V and J ends were trimmed by 7 bases and 1 base, with 10 bases remaining between them. Per the germline V gene, CDR1 is MDHEN and CDR2 is SYDVKM. The CDR3 sequence is 14 residues long. CDR3 residues: CASTRQGNTGELFF. CDR3 DNA sequence: TGTGCCAGCACGAGGCAGGGGAACACCGGGGAGCTGTTTTTT.

The chain uses TRBV27 and TRBJ2-5; D is uncertain. The CDR3 is 16 residues long. Trimming left V 6 bases short and J 5 bases short, with 22 bases between. Germline V CDR1 and CDR2: MNHEY, SMNVEV (reference sequence). The CDR3 coding sequence is TGTGCCAGCAGCCCTGGGTCTTGGATCGAGTGGGAGACCCAGTACTTC. Translation gives CASSPGSWIEWETQYF.

The CDR3 loop reads CASSLAGGPYEQYF. In DNA form, the CDR3 reads TGTGCCAGCAGCTTAGCGGGGGGGCCCTACGAGCAGTACTTC. The chain employs TRBV27 and TRBJ2-7; 11 nucleotides match TRBD2. Germline V gives CDR1 MNHEY, CDR2 SMNVEV (reference sequence). The CDR3 covers 14 residues. J was trimmed by 2 bases and V by 6 bases; bases with no gene match: 3.

The V and J genes are TRBV11-2 and TRBJ2-5; TRBD2 agrees at 14 bases. Per the germline V gene, CDR1 is SGHAT and CDR2 is FQNNGV. This CDR3 has 17 amino acids. The junction had 9 bases not matched to a gene; V was cut back by 5 bases and J by 4 bases. CDR3 in DNA: TGTGCCAGCAGCCTGGGACTAGCGGGGGCCTCCGGAGAGACCCAGTACTTC. Protein sequence: CASSLGLAGASGETQYF.

The chain links TRBV5-6 to TRBJ2-5, with 9 nucleotides matching TRBD1. This CDR3 contains 14 residues. The ends lost 2 bases at V and 4 bases at J; junction bases unmatched: 3. The germline V gene encodes CDR1 SGHDT and CDR2 YYEEEE. As DNA, the CDR3 is TGTGCCAGCAGCTTAACAGGGGGCAGAGAGACCCAGTACTTC. This sequence encodes CASSLTGGRETQYF.

The CDR3 here is CASSVGGNTIYF. DNA of the CDR3: TGTGCCAGCAGCGTAGGGGGAAACACCATATATTTT. The chain couples TRBV28 to TRBJ1-3; no clear D gene. V was trimmed by 6 bases and J by 4 bases, leaving 7 bases between them. The CDR3 runs 12 residues. Germline V gene data show CDR1 as MDHEN and CDR2 as SYDVKM.

The count of this clone is one. The rearrangement links TRBV19 to TRBJ1-1; D unclear. Germline CDR1 and CDR2: LNHDA and SQIVND (reference sequence). The V end lost 1 base, the J end lost 1 base, and 7 bases lay between the germline ends. The CDR3 totals 14 residues. The CDR3 here is CASSIVGGNTEAFF. The CDR3 nucleotides read TGTGCCAGTAGTATAGTAGGAGGGAACACTGAAGCTTTCTTT.

The chain carries TRBV7-9 and TRBJ2-1; D uncertain. The CDR3 runs to 16 residues. The V gene's germline CDR1 is SEHNR and CDR2 FQNEAQ (reference sequence). The V end lost 1 base, the J end lost 1 base, and 11 bases lay between the germline ends. The CDR3 sequence: CASSLEGQVSYNEQFF. The DNA for the CDR3 is TGTGCCAGCAGCTTAGAAGGTCAAGTATCCTACAATGAGCAGTTCTTC.

The chain has TRBV9 and TRBJ2-3, with TRBD2 matching over 8 bases. This CDR3 contains 16 residues. J was trimmed by 5 bases and V by 1 base; bases with no gene match: 9. Germline CDR1 reads SGDLS; CDR2 reads YYNGEE. CDR3 nucleotides: TGTGCCAGCAGCGTACCCAGCGGGAGAGGAGTAGATACGCAGTATTTT. It translates to CASSVPSGRGVDTQYF.

The chain joins TRBV10-3 to TRBJ2-5, with D possibly matching TRBD2 (5 bases). The CDR3 loop spans 16 amino acids. The germline gives CDR1 ENHRY, CDR2 SYGVKD. V shed 3 bases and J shed 2 bases, with 16 bases lying between them. The CDR3 DNA follows: TGTGCCATCAGTGACCCTCGAGGGTTGGAACAAGAGACCCAGTACTTC. Translation: CAISDPRGLEQETQYF.

The chain couples TRBV29-1 to TRBJ2-6, with unresolved D. CDR1 is SQVTM and CDR2 is ANQGSEA in the germline V gene. The CDR3 covers 14 residues. V dropped 4 bases and J dropped 0 bases, with 7 bases sitting between them. The CDR3 sequence is CSVVLLSGANVLTF. The CDR3 DNA is TGCAGCGTTGTTCTTCTCTCTGGGGCCAACGTCCTGACTTTC.

This chain's CDR3 is CASSSMGDESEQYF. Written as DNA, the CDR3 is TGTGCCAGCAGTTCGATGGGGGATGAGAGCGAGCAGTACTTC. J is TRBJ2-7 and V is TRBV28; D could derive from TRBD1 or TRBD2 (5 bases each). The CDR3 length is 14 residues. Between the trimmed V and J ends, which lost 4 bases and 6 bases, there was a span of 16 bases. Germline CDR1 reads MDHEN; CDR2 reads SYDVKM.

This clone was counted a few times. The rearrangement joins TRBV28 to TRBJ1-5; 12 nucleotides line up with TRBD1. The CDR3 totals 15 residues. The germline CDR1 and CDR2 sequences are MDHEN and SYDVKM. The trim removed 3 bases at V and 7 bases at J, leaving 4 bases unmatched. For the CDR3, the DNA is TGTGCCAGCAGTTTGGGACAGGGGGCAGGGCAGCCCCAGCATTTT. This gives the protein CASSLGQGAGQPQHF.

The V and J genes are TRBV30 and TRBJ1-1, with D maybe TRBD1 (5 bases). V lost 1 base to trimming and J lost 11 bases, with 14 bases between them. Germline V CDR1 and CDR2: GTSNPN, SVGIG (reference sequence). This CDR3 has 12 residues. CDR3 DNA sequence: TGTGCCTGGAGTGCGCAGGGAACGGAGGCTTTCTTT. Its protein product is CAWSAQGTEAFF.

The rearrangement links TRBV5-5 to TRBJ2-2; no clear D. Trimming left V 3 bases short and J 8 bases short, with 17 bases between. Germline V gene sequence: CDR1 SGHKS, CDR2 YYEKEE (reference sequence). CDR3 length equals 15 residues. The DNA for the CDR3 is TGTGCCAGCAGCTCGACGGTCGGGTCAATTGGGGAGCTGTTTTTT. This gives the protein CASSSTVGSIGELFF.

This clone was observed a single time. The V call is TRBV5-5, the J call TRBJ2-7; no definite D call. Germline values: CDR1 SGHKS, CDR2 YYEKEE (reference sequence). The CDR3 extends over 12 amino acids. Trimming shortened V by 2 bases and J by 2 bases, and 5 bases separated the two germline ends. CDR3 coding DNA: TGTGCCAGCAGCTTTGGGGCCTACGAGCAGTACTTC. Protein sequence: CASSFGAYEQYF.

As for this clone: The sample holds other DNA sequences that translate to the same CDR3. This chain uses TRBV9 with TRBJ2-2; D not resolved. This CDR3 is built from 13 residues. CDR1 SGDLS and CDR2 YYNGEE come from the germline V gene. V shed 1 base and J shed 7 bases, with 8 bases lying between them. The CDR3 sequence: CASSVIVDGELFF. The CDR3 DNA reads as TGTGCCAGCAGCGTAATAGTCGACGGGGAGCTGTTTTTT.

The chain is built from TRBV27 and TRBJ2-5, with D maybe TRBD1 (5 bases). Germline values: CDR1 MNHEY, CDR2 SMNVEV (reference sequence). V lost 5 bases and J lost 0, with 13 bases in between. This CDR3 is 15 amino acids long. In DNA form, the CDR3 reads TGTGCCAGCAGTACCTATCAGGGAAACCAAGAGACCCAGTACTTC. Translated: CASSTYQGNQETQYF.

As concerns this clone: Its ends do not fully match the called genes, so a read error is possible. The chain couples TRBV11-2 to TRBJ2-7; D is unclear. CDR1 and CDR2 (germline): SGHAT, FQNNGV. CDR3 size: 12 residues. In DNA form, the CDR3 reads TGTGCCACCAGCTTTCGCTCCTACGAGCAGTACTTC. It specifies CATSFRSYEQYF.

V usage is TRBV21-1 and J usage is TRBJ1-5. TRBV21-1 is designated a pseudogene. The CDR3 length is 14 residues. The CDR3 DNA is TGTGCCAGCAGCTCGCTGGGGAGCAATCAGCCCCAGCATTTT. Translation gives CASSSLGSNQPQHF.

This sequence joins TRBV7-9 and TRBJ1-1, with 7 bases that match TRBD1. Germline V gene sequence: CDR1 SEHNR, CDR2 FQNEAQ (reference sequence). This CDR3 contains 13 residues. The trim removed 6 bases at V and 3 bases at J, leaving 4 bases unmatched. The CDR3 protein is CASRTTGDTEAFF. The CDR3 region has the DNA TGTGCCAGCAGGACCACAGGGGACACTGAAGCTTTCTTT.